This TCR beta chain was profiled in a study of human T cells and chemical hapten exposure. Across the study: The scalp of each patient received a weekly diphenylcyclopropenone dose for the full approximately 26-week study.

As for time point: patch test 2, 6 weeks after DPC sensitization. Treatment in this sample: therapeutic diphenylcyclopropenone sensitization with weekly scalp DPC. Germline loops: CDR1 SEHNR, CDR2 FQNEAQ (reference sequence). Between the trimmed V and J ends, which lost 1 base and 5 bases, there was a span of 9 bases. The length of the CDR3 is 15 residues. This clonotype was seen at least ten times. TCRdb analysed the RACE reads with MiXCR anew, one entry per CDR3 protein. The repertoire consists of fewer than 85,000 distinct CDR3 sequences, with about 9.9% occurring once and the leading ten covering 1.6%.

The clonotype originates from a young man with alopecia areata. Some clones in this sample may be carry-over from other donors' samples. The sequenced sample was whole blood, obtained in connection with sensitization to the hapten diphenylcyclopropenone (DPC). This chain connects TRBV7-9 to TRBJ1-6; D call uncertain. CDR3 loop: CASSLGVGNNSPLHF. DNA for the CDR3: TGTGCCAGCAGCTTAGGTGTCGGAAATAATTCACCCCTCCACTTT. The full variable domain, its missing parts supplied by reference TRBV7-9 and TRBJ1-6, is DTGVSQNPRHKITKRGQNVTFRCDPISEHNRLYWYRQTLGQGPEFLTYFQNEAQLEKSRLLSDRFSAERPKGSFSTLEIQRTEQGDSAMYLCASSLGVGNNSPLHFGNGTRLTVT.